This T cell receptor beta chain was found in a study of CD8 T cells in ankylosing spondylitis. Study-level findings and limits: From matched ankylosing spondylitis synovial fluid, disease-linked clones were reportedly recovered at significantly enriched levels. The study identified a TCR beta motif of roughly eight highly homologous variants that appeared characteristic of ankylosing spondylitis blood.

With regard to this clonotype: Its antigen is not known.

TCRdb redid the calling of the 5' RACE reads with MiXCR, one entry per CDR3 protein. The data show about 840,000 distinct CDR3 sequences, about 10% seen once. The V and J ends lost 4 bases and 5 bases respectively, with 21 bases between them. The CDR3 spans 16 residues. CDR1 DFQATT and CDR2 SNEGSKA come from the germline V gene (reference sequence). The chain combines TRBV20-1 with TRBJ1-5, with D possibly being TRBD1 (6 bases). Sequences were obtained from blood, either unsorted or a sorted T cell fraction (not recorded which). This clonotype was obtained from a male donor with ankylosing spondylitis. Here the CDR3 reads CSATEAFGQFHQPQHF. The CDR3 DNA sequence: TGCAGTGCTACTGAAGCGTTCGGACAGTTCCATCAGCCCCAGCATTTT.